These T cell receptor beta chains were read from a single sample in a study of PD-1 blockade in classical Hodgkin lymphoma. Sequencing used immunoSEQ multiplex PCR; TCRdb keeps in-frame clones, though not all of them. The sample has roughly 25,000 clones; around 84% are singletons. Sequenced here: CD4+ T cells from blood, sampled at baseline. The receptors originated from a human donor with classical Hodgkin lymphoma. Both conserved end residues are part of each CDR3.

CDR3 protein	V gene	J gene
CASSESMGVSNYGYTF	TRBV10-2	TRBJ1-2
CASSPGTAGYEQYF	TRBV18	TRBJ2-7
CASSKRPGHTEAFF	TRBV19	TRBJ1-1
CASSGAPGGTTEAFF	TRBV9	TRBJ1-1
CAWGRANEQYF	TRBV30	TRBJ2-7
CASSFRSGEGDTQYF	TRBV11-2	TRBJ2-3
CASSPGGGQGLMAFF	TRBV5-1	TRBJ1-1
CASSEVGRNEQFF	TRBV6-1	TRBJ2-1
CASSLYGTEYQPQHF	TRBV27	TRBJ1-5
CASSLQANEKLFF	TRBV7-2	TRBJ1-4